This TCR beta chain was observed in a study of T cell changes during pregnancy in multiple sclerosis. Repertoires were generated with immunoSEQ multiplex PCR, while TCRdb's copy carries only in-frame clones and drops some. The profile shows tens of thousands of clones, approximately 92% of them singletons. This CDR3 contains 14 residues. V dropped 2 bases and J dropped 3 bases, with 8 bases sitting between them. From germline, CDR1 is MNHEY and CDR2 SMNVEV (reference sequence). Material: peripheral blood, obtained in the first trimester of pregnancy. This sequence was found in a female donor with multiple sclerosis, enrolled in a pregnancy study. The chain joins TRBV27 to TRBJ2-1, with D maybe TRBD1 (6 bases). This CDR3 reads CASSLTGLYNEQFF. CDR3 sequence (DNA): TGTGCCAGCAGTTTAACAGGGCTCTACAATGAGCAGTTCTTC.